This T cell receptor (beta chain) is from a study of T cells in localized non-small cell lung cancer. Study-wide results and caveats: Because sequencing included only one region (of the tumor), heterogeneity remains possible. Exceeding tumor, uninvolved adjacent lung had the highest T cell clonality. Across samples, adjacent lung featured a median 57 of the top 100 tumor clones. Longer survival (overall) was linked to higher T cell density in blood.

The protocol was immunoSEQ multiplex PCR, while the TCRdb copy is restricted to in-frame clones and leaves out a portion. The sample contains around 5,600 clones, roughly a quarter of which appear only once. As regards this clone: Its antigen is not identified.

This CDR3 is 12 amino acids long. CDR1 and CDR2 (germline): LNHDA, SQIVND (reference sequence). V shed 3 bases and J shed 4 bases, with 7 bases lying between them. This sequence originates from an older female donor with stage I lung adenocarcinoma. Sample: lung tumor tissue, taken before any cancer treatment. This chain uses TRBV19 with TRBJ2-7; the D gene is possibly TRBD2 (5 bases). The CDR3 nucleotides are TGTGCCAGTAGTATGGGGAGTTACGAGCAGTACTTC. Residues: CASSMGSYEQYF.